Listed here are 9 T cell receptor beta chains from one sample, sequenced in a study of blood T cell repertoires in COVID-19. Here immunoSEQ multiplex PCR was the method, and the copy in TCRdb shows in-frame clones only, minus some. The data show 450,000 or so clones, with approximately 90% seen just once and 0.75% to 0.85% held by the top ten. Sequenced input: peripheral blood. The receptors stem from a man younger than 35 with COVID-19, enrolled during active disease.

A remark on this clone: The sample contains more than one DNA sequence encoding this CDR3. The chain couples TRBV3-1 (or the pseudogene TRBV3-2) to TRBJ1-1; 7 bases align to TRBD1. CDR3 length equals 13 residues. V trimming: 5 bases; J trimming: 3 bases; junction bases outside the gene matches: 3. The germline V gene has CDR1 LGHDT and CDR2 YNNKEL (reference sequence). CDR3 sequence (DNA): TGTGCCAGCAGCTCCGACAGGGACACTGAAGCTTTCTTT. This encodes CASSSDRDTEAFF.

The chain employs TRBV11-2 and TRBJ1-2; 8 bases are a match to TRBD1. This CDR3 has 16 amino acids. Germline loops: CDR1 SGHAT, CDR2 FQNNGV. Losses at the gene ends were 0 bases for V and 7 bases for J; bases not matched to a gene: 10. CDR3 DNA sequence: TGTGCCAGCAGCTTAGATCCAACGCAGGGGGCGGCTGGCTACACCTTC. Protein sequence: CASSLDPTQGAAGYTF.

The chain is built from TRBV27 and TRBJ2-3; D is perhaps TRBD2 (6 bases). Per the germline V gene, CDR1 is MNHEY and CDR2 is SMNVEV (reference sequence). The CDR3 loop spans 15 amino acids. V lost 4 bases and J lost 6, with 17 bases in between. CDR3 coding DNA: TGTGCCAGCAGTTGGGGGACTCCCCCCTCGGATACGCAGTATTTT. Translated: CASSWGTPPSDTQYF.

This clone was observed a few times. The rearrangement uses TRBV19 and TRBJ2-2; D is possibly TRBD1 (5 bases). CDR1 is LNHDA and CDR2 is SQIVND in the germline V gene (reference sequence). CDR3 length: 14 residues. V was clipped by 2 bases and J by 4 bases, with 8 bases between them. CDR3 loop: CASSIQGLTGELFF. CDR3 sequence (DNA): TGTGCCAGTAGTATACAGGGTCTCACCGGGGAGCTGTTTTTT.

V gene TRBV19 combines with J gene TRBJ2-7; D gene ambiguous. V lost 3 bases and J 4 bases, leaving 13 bases between the germline ends. This CDR3 is built from 14 residues. Germline V gene sequence: CDR1 LNHDA, CDR2 SQIVND (reference sequence). In DNA form, the CDR3 reads TGTGCCAGTAGTATCGTGGGCTCATCATACGAGCAGTACTTC. Amino acid sequence: CASSIVGSSYEQYF.

This chain connects TRBV2 to TRBJ2-1; the match to TRBD1 covers 9 bases. There are 18 residues in the CDR3. CDR1 and CDR2 (germline): SNHLY, FYNNEI. Losses at the gene ends were 0 bases for V and 1 base for J; bases not matched to a gene: 7. In DNA form, the CDR3 reads TGTGCCAGCAGTGAAGCGAGGGTTGGGACAGGGTCCTACAATGAGCAGTTCTTC. Protein product: CASSEARVGTGSYNEQFF.

V usage is TRBV6-5 and J usage is TRBJ1-5, with D maybe TRBD1 (6 bases). The CDR3 sequence is 13 residues long. Deletions cut 6 bases from V and 3 bases from J, with 9 bases between. Germline V gene data show CDR1 as MNHEY and CDR2 as SVGAGI. CDR3 sequence reads: CASRGQLNQPQHF. CDR3 DNA sequence: TGTGCCAGCAGAGGACAGCTCAATCAGCCCCAGCATTTT.

The rearrangement joins TRBV15 to TRBJ2-1; D might be TRBD2 (6 bases). Germline lookup yields CDR1 LNHNV and CDR2 YYDKDF (reference sequence). The length of the CDR3 is 16 residues. V was trimmed by 0 bases and J by 2 bases, leaving 11 bases between them. The CDR3 sequence: CATSRDPSATYNEQFF. CDR3 nucleotides: TGTGCCACCAGCAGAGACCCTAGCGCCACCTACAATGAGCAGTTCTTC.

The chain uses TRBV4-1 and TRBJ2-1; 7 bases line up with TRBD2. CDR3 length equals 16 residues. The ends lost 4 bases at V and 7 bases at J; junction bases unmatched: 13. Germline CDR1 is MGHRA and CDR2 is YSYEKL. The chain's CDR3 is CASSPTSLAPPNEQFF. The CDR3 DNA reads as TGCGCCAGCAGCCCCACTTCACTAGCGCCTCCAAATGAGCAGTTCTTC.